This T cell receptor (beta chain) is from a study of blood T cell repertoires in COVID-19. Original methodology: Estimation of nucleated cell counts relied on the amplification of reference gene primers. Produced via immunoSEQ multiplex PCR; TCRdb's table is partial and in-frame only. The V and J calls and clone size come from that table; D and trimming were worked out from the DNA. This table holds about 130,000 clones, 80% to 90% found once. Enrollees, roughly 18 to 89 years old, lived in about two dozen US areas. Resolution of symptoms, clearance, or two negative PCRs was present in recovered Cohort 3 donors. Per germline, CDR1 LGHNA and CDR2 YSLEER. CDR3 size: 14 residues. Points on this clone: The junction differs from germline at one of its ends, possibly a read error.

The sequence derives from a man aged 50-59 years who had recovered from COVID-19. The V gene is TRBV4-3, the J gene TRBJ2-7, with D hard to call. The specimen was PBMCs or T cells enriched from blood (not recorded which). The CDR3 DNA follows: TGCGCCAGCAGCCAAGACTCCGGTAGCTACAAGCAGTACTTC. Translation gives CASSQDSGSYKQYF.